The source of this T cell receptor (beta chain) is a study of molecular identifiers for immune sequencing clone quantification. TCRdb reanalysed the PCR reads using MiXCR and keeps one entry per CDR3 protein. The profile shows under 350,000 distinct CDR3 sequences, roughly 24% of them singletons. Material: naive CD8+ T cells from blood, with Jurkat cell RNA spiked in. This sample's subset: FACS-sorted CD8+CD4-CCR7+CD45RA+ naive T cells. This receptor was identified in a human donor in good health. Some libraries in this study had Jurkat cell RNA spiked in.

In DNA, the CDR3 is TGCGCCAGCAGCCCCGGGCGTACTAGAGACTCCTACAATGAGCAGTTCTTC. This sequence encodes CASSPGRTRDSYNEQFF. This rearrangement joins TRBV5-1 to TRBJ2-1, with D tentatively TRBD2 (5 bases). The germline gives CDR1 SGHRS, CDR2 YFSETQ. This CDR3 region has 17 residues. Deletions cut 4 bases from V and 0 bases from J, with 17 bases between. The full variable domain, in which reference TRBV5-1 and TRBJ2-1 provide the parts outside the CDR3, is KAGVTQTPRYLIKTRGQQVTLSCSPISGHRSVSWYQQTPGQGLQFLFEYFSETQRNKGNFPGRFSGRQFSNSRSEMNVSTLELGDSALYLCASSPGRTRDSYNEQFFGPGTRLTVL.